The sequence of this T cell receptor (beta chain) was determined in a study of T-cell memory formation after mild COVID-19. TCRdb independently ran MiXCR on the 5' RACE reads; one entry per CDR3 protein. Of 470,000 or so distinct CDR3 sequences in the sample, about 20% are singletons; the top ten hold around 8.4%. V lost 3 bases to trimming and J lost 0 bases, with 11 bases between them. This CDR3 contains 14 residues. In germline, CDR1 is DFQATT, CDR2 SNEGSKA (reference sequence). The chain has TRBV20-1 and TRBJ1-1; D uncertain. This clonotype was sampled from an adult woman who had mild COVID-19 (a few samples of this study predate the infection). Cell type and time point are not known. What was sequenced was PBMCs or a T cell subset sorted from them (not recorded which). The CDR3 here is CSASGEKMNTEAFF. DNA of the CDR3: TGCAGTGCTAGTGGGGAAAAAATGAACACTGAAGCTTTCTTT.